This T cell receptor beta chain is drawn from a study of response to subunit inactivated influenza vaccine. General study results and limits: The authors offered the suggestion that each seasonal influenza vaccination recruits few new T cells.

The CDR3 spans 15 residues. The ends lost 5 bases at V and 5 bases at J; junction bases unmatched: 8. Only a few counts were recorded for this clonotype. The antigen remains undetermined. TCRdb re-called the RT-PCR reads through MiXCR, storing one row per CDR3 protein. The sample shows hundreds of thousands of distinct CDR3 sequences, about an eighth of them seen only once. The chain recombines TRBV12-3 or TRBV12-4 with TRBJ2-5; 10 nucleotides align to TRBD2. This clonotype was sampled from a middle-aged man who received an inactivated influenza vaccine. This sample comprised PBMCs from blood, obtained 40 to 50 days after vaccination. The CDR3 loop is CASSKAGGLSETQYF. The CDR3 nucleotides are TGTGCCAGCAGTAAAGCGGGGGGGCTTTCGGAGACCCAGTACTTC.